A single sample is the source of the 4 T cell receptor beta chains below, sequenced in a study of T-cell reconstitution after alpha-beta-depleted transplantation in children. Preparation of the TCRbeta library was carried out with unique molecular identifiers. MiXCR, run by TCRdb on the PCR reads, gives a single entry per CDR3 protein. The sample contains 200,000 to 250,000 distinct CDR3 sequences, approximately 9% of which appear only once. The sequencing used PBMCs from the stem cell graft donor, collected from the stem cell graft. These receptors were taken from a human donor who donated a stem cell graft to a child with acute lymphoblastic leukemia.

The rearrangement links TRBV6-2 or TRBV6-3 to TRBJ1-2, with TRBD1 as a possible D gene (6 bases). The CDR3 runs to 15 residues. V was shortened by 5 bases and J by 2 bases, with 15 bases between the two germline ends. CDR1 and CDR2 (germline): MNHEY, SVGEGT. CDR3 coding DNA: TGTGCCAGCAGTCCGCCCGGGACAATGAACTATGGCTACACCTTC. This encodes CASSPPGTMNYGYTF.

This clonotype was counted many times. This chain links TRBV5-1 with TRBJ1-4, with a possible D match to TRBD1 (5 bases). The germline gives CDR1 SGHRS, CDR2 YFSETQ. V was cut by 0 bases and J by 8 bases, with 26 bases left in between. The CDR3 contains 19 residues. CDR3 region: CASSLVMVRVGRQREKLFF. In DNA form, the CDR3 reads TGCGCCAGCAGCTTGGTTATGGTTCGAGTGGGACGACAGAGGGAAAAACTGTTTTTT.

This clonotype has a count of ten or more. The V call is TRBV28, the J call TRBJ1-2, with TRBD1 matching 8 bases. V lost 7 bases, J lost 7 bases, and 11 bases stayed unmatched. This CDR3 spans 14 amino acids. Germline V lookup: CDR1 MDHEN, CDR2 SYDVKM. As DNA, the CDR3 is TGTGCCAGCACCTTGGGGGACAGGCCGGGTGGCTACACCTTC. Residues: CASTLGDRPGGYTF.

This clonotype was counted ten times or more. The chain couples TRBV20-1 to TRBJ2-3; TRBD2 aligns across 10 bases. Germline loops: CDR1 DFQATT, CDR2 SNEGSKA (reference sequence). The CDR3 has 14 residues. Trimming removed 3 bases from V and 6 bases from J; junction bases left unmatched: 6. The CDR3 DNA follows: TGCAGTGCTAGGAGCGGGGGGGCCGGTGATACGCAGTATTTT. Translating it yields CSARSGGAGDTQYF.